This TCR beta chain was obtained from a study of vaccination effects on CD4 cells after COVID-19. Assay used: immunoSEQ multiplex PCR; TCRdb lists only in-frame clones, some missing. Seen here are under 13,000 clones, approximately 69% observed once, and the top ten hold 20% to 25%. Peptide-pool stimulation followed by sequencing identified expanded antigen-specific CD4+ clonotypes in the ViraFEST assay. Once cultured for approximately eleven days, the cells underwent separation to obtain CD4+ T cells. At days 3 and 7, half of the medium was exchanged for IL-2 medium. Turning to this clone: Its antigen is unknown.

Sequencing was performed on CD4+ T cells from PBMCs cultured with HCoV-229E spike peptides, taken before COVID-19 vaccination. The origin of this receptor is a human donor who received a COVID-19 vaccine.

In DNA form, the CDR3 reads TGTGCCAGCTCCGCCGGGACCCCTAATCAGCCCCAGCATTTT. This sequence encodes CASSAGTPNQPQHF. V is TRBV7-8 and J is TRBJ1-5, with D tentatively TRBD1 (5 bases). There are 14 residues in the CDR3. V was pared by 8 bases and J by 4 bases, with 15 bases between. In germline, CDR1 is SGHVS, CDR2 FQNEAQ.